This TCR beta chain was captured in a study of blood T cell repertoires in COVID-19. Germline V gives CDR1 SGHTA, CDR2 FQGNSA. This CDR3 contains 13 residues. The V end was cut by 1 base, the J end by 4 bases, with 7 bases between. Authors' processing steps: From reference gene primer amplification, estimates of nucleated cell counts were derived. Data came from immunoSEQ multiplex PCR; TCRdb stores just in-frame clones and leaves some out. The DNA gave D and trimming, while V, J and clone size come from that table. The sample shows 100,000 or so clones, 80% of them seen only once. This clonotype originated in a woman in her seventies with acute or convalescent COVID-19. Material for sequencing was peripheral blood. The chain has TRBV7-2 and TRBJ2-5; the D is unclear. This CDR3 reads CASSLGSVETQYF. The CDR3 nucleotides read TGTGCCAGCAGCTTAGGTTCAGTAGAGACCCAGTACTTC.